This T cell receptor beta chain was obtained from a study of cytomegalovirus exposure and HLA in healthy donors. Whole-study findings and limits: CMV serostatus stood as the only immune exposure information on hand. In a later analysis, TCR beta V- and J-gene trimming showed a link to a missense DCLRE1C variant. There were three CMV-associated chains whose specificity for CMV antigens was confirmed in vitro. Associated with HLA alleles at 0.05 false discovery rate in a later analysis were 15,000 to 20,000 TCR beta sequences.

The CDR3 is made up of 15 amino acids. V dropped 0 bases and J dropped 2 bases, with 8 bases sitting between them. Germline loops: CDR1 MNHEY, CDR2 SVGAGI. Comments on this clone: The antigen remains unidentified.

The study ran its PCR with 60 Vbeta and 13 Jbeta primers. The data were produced by immunoSEQ multiplex PCR, yet TCRdb's version contains in-frame clones alone and is incomplete. The profile covers 100,000 to 150,000 clones, with about 74% appearing a single time and less than 5% taken by the ten largest. The sample taken for sequencing was PBMCs. This sequence was found in a woman in her forties or fifties in good health and CMV-seropositive. The chain carries TRBV6-5 and TRBJ1-3; D unclear. CDR3 residues: CASSYSRGTGNTIYF. CDR3 coding DNA: TGTGCCAGCAGTTACTCTCGGGGAACTGGAAACACCATATATTTT.